Following are 10 T cell receptor beta chains from one sample sequenced in a study of cytomegalovirus exposure and HLA in healthy donors. The PCR had 60 Vbeta and 13 Jbeta primers. Profiling relied on immunoSEQ multiplex PCR, and the TCRdb table lists in-frame clones only, not all of them. The sample includes roughly 170,000 clones, 84% seen only once; the top ten take around 4.8%. Input material: PBMCs. Receptor source: a man between 18 and 29 years old in good health and CMV-seronegative.

This clone was seen only once. The rearrangement joins TRBV9 to TRBJ2-3; 10 bases line up with TRBD2. V gave up 3 bases and J gave up 3 bases; unmatched junction bases: 7. The germline CDR1 and CDR2 sequences are SGDLS and YYNGEE. The CDR3 contains 16 residues. As DNA, the CDR3 is TGTGCCAGCAGCGGCGGAGTAGCGGGGGGTACAGATACGCAGTATTTT. Protein sequence: CASSGGVAGGTDTQYF.

The chain joins TRBV6-5 to TRBJ1-2; tentatively, D is TRBD1 (6 bases). The ends were cut back, 7 bases at V and 8 bases at J, with 14 bases in the middle. CDR1 and CDR2 (germline): MNHEY, SVGAGI. The CDR3 totals 12 residues. The DNA for the CDR3 is TGTGCCAGCACCTACGCAGGGGACGGCTACACCTTC. Its translation is CASTYAGDGYTF.

The genes are TRBV9 and TRBJ2-1, with D tentatively TRBD2 (6 bases). The length of the CDR3 is 13 residues. Germline-derived CDR1 and CDR2 are SGDLS and YYNGEE. Trimming took 2 bases from V and 3 from J, leaving 6 bases between them. The DNA for the CDR3 is TGTGCCAGCAGCGTGACTAGCTACAATGAGCAGTTCTTC. It is translated as CASSVTSYNEQFF.

This chain joins TRBV6-1 and TRBJ2-7; D perhaps matches TRBD2 (6 bases). Germline lookup yields CDR1 MNHNS and CDR2 SASEGT. The ends were cut back, 1 base at V and 2 bases at J, with 21 bases in the middle. The CDR3 has 18 residues. CDR3 in amino acids: CASSEDYPLGDLTYEQYF. The CDR3 region has the DNA TGTGCCAGCAGTGAAGATTACCCCCTGGGGGACTTGACCTACGAGCAGTACTTC.

The chain employs TRBV11-2 and TRBJ2-3; 10 bases are a match to TRBD1. Germline trimming cut 1 base from V and 2 bases from J; bases unmatched to any gene: 6. The CDR3 runs to 17 residues. Per the germline V gene, CDR1 is SGHAT and CDR2 is FQNNGV. This CDR3 is CASSLGGTGAYTDTQYF. In nucleotides, the CDR3 is TGTGCCAGCAGCTTAGGAGGGACAGGGGCTTACACAGATACGCAGTATTTT.

V usage is TRBV5-6 and J usage is TRBJ1-4, with D maybe TRBD1 (5 bases). The germline V gene encodes CDR1 SGHDT and CDR2 YYEEEE. V was cut by 4 bases and J by 3 bases, with 10 bases left in between. CDR3 size: 14 residues. The CDR3 DNA reads TGTGCCAGCAGCCGCCGGGGGGCTAATGAAAAACTGTTTTTT. Translating it yields CASSRRGANEKLFF. Together with reference TRBV5-6 and TRBJ1-4, the CDR3 gives the full variable domain: DAGVTQSPTHLIKTRGQQVTLRCSPKSGHDTVSWYQQALGQGPQFIFQYYEEEERQRGNFPDRFSGHQFPNYSSELNVNALLLGDSALYLCASSRRGANEKLFFGSGTQLSVL.

The chain has TRBV11-3 and TRBJ2-3, with unresolved D. The V end lost 6 bases, the J end lost 1 base, and 11 bases lay between the germline ends. CDR1 and CDR2 from the germline V gene are SGHNT and YENEEA. This CDR3 is 14 amino acids long. CDR3 sequence reads: CASSSGYGTDTQYF. The CDR3 region has the DNA TGTGCCAGCAGTTCAGGCTACGGCACAGATACGCAGTATTTT.

This clone was seen only a few times. CDR3 sequence: CASSPRTSGTHEQYF. CDR3 nucleotides: TGTGCCAGCAGTCCACGGACTAGCGGGACACACGAGCAGTACTTC. The V and J genes are TRBV6-1 and TRBJ2-7; 12 bases align to TRBD2. Germline V gene data show CDR1 as MNHNS and CDR2 as SASEGT. The CDR3 is 15 amino acids. The ends lost 5 bases at V and 5 bases at J; junction bases unmatched: 7.

This clone was observed a few times. The chain is built from TRBV28 and TRBJ1-5, with 10 nucleotides matching TRBD1. Germline CDR1 reads MDHEN; CDR2 reads SYDVKM. The CDR3 sequence is 14 residues long. The V segment lost 10 bases and the J segment 7 bases; nucleotides outside the gene matches: 10. The CDR3: CATYVGTGDQPQHF. The CDR3, as DNA: TGTGCCACCTATGTTGGGACAGGGGACCAGCCCCAGCATTTT.

This clone is a singleton in its sample. V is TRBV18 and J is TRBJ1-2; 9 nucleotides align to TRBD1. Trimming removed 3 bases from V and 7 bases from J; junction bases left unmatched: 9. Germline CDR1 and CDR2: KGHSH and LQKENI. This CDR3 region has 15 residues. For the CDR3, the DNA is TGTGCCAGCTCACCGGAGACAGGGGGTATTGGTGGCTACACCTTC. Amino acid sequence: CASSPETGGIGGYTF.